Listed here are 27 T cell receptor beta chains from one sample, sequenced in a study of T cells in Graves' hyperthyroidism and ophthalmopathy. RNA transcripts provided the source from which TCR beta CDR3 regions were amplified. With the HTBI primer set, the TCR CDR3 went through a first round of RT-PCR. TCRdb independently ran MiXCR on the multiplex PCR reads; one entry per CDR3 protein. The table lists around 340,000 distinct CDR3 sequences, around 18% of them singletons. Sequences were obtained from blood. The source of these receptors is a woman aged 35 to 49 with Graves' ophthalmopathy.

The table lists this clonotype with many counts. The CDR3 DNA reads TGTGCCAGCAGCGGCGACAGGGGTGACACTGAAGCTTTCTTT. Protein: CASSGDRGDTEAFF. This chain links TRBV9 with TRBJ1-1, with 8 bases aligning to TRBD1. Germline trimming cut 3 bases from V and 3 bases from J; bases unmatched to any gene: 4. CDR1 is SGDLS, CDR2 YYNGEE, per germline. The CDR3 is 14 residues long.

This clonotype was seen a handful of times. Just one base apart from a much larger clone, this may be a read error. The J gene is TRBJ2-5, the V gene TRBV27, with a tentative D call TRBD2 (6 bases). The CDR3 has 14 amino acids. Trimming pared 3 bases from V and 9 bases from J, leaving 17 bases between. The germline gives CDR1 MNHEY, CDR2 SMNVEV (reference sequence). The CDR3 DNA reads TGTGCCAGCAGTTTGAGGGAGAGGAGGGAGGCCCAGTACTTC. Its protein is CASSLRERREAQYF.

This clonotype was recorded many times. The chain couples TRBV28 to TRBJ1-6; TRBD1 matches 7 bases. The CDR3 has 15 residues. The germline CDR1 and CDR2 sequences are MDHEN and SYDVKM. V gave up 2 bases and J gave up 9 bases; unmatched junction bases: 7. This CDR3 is CASSLPTGESSPLHF. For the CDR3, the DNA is TGTGCCAGCAGTTTACCTACAGGGGAAAGTTCACCCCTCCACTTT. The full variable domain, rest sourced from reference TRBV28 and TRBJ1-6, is DVKVTQSSRYLVKRTGEKVFLECVQDMDHENMFWYRQDPGLGLRLIYFSYDVKMKEKGDIPEGYSVSREKKERFSLILESASTNQTSMYLCASSLPTGESSPLHFGNGTRLTVT.

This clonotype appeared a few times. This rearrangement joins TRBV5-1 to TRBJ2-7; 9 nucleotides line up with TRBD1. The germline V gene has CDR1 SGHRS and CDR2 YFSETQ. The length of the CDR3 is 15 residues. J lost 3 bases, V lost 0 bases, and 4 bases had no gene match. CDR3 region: CASSLDRGLHYEQYF. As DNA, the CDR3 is TGCGCCAGCAGCTTGGACAGGGGGCTACACTACGAGCAGTACTTC.

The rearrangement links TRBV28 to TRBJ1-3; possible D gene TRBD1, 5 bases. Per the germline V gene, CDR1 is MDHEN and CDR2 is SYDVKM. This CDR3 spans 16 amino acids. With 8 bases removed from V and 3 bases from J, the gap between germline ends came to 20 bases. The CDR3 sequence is CASQGSQQESGNTIYF. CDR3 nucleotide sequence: TGTGCCAGCCAAGGCTCGCAACAGGAAAGTGGAAACACCATATATTTT.

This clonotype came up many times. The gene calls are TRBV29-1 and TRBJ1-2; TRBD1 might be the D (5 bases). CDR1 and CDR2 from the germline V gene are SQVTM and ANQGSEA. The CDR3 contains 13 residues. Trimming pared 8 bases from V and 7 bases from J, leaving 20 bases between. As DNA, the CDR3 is TGCAGCTACCGGGACCCCGAGGGTGGTGGCTACACCTTC. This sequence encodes CSYRDPEGGGYTF.

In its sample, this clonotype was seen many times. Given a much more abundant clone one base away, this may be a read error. CDR3 DNA: TGTGCCAGCAGTCATAAAGAGACCCAGTACTTC. Translation gives CASSHKETQYF. The chain uses TRBV12-3 or TRBV12-4 and TRBJ2-5; D is uncertain. The germline V and J ends were trimmed by 5 bases and 3 bases, with 4 bases remaining between them. The CDR3 extends over 11 amino acids.

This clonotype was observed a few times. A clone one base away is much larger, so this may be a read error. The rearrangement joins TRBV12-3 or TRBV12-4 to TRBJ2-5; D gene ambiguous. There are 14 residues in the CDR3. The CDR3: CASSLAPNQETLYF. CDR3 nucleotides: TGTGCCAGCAGTTTAGCACCGAACCAAGAGACCCTGTACTTC.

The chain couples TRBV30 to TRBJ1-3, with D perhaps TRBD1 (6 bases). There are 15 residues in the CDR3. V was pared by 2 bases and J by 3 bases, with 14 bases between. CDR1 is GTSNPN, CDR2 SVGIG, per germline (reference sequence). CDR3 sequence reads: CAWSTVQGFGNTIYF. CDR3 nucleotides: TGTGCCTGGAGTACCGTACAGGGCTTTGGAAACACCATATATTTT.

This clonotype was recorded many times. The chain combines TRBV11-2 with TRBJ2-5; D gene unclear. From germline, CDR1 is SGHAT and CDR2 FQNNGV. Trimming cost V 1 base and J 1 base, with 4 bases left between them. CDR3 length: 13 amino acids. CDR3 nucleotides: TGTGCCAGCAGCTTAGCTCGCCAAGAGACCCAGTACTTC. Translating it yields CASSLARQETQYF.

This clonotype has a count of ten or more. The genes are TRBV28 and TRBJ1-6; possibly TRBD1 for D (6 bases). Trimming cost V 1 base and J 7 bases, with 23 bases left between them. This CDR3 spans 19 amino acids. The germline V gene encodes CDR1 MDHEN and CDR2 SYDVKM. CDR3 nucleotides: TGTGCCAGCAGTTTATCGGGGGCATCCGGAGCGGTCGGGAATTCACCCCTCCACTTT. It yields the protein CASSLSGASGAVGNSPLHF.

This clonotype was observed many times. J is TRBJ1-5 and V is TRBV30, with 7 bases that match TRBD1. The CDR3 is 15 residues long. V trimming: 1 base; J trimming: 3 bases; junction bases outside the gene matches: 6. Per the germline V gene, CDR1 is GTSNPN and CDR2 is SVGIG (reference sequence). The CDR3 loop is CAWSEQGTFNQPQHF. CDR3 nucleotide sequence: TGTGCCTGGAGTGAACAGGGGACCTTCAATCAGCCCCAGCATTTT.

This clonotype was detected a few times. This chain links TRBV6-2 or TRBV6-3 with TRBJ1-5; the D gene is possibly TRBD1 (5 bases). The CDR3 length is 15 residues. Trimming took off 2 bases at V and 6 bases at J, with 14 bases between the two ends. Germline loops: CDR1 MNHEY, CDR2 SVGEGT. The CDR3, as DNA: TGTGCCAGCAGTTACCGAGGACACGGGGGTCAGCCCCAGCATTTT. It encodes CASSYRGHGGQPQHF.

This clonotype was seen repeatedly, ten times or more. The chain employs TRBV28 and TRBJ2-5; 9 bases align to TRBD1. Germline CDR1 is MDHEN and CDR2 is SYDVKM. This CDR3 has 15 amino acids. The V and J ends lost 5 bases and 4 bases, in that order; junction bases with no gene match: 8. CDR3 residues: CASSTGQGMGETQYF. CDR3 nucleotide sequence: TGTGCCAGCAGTACCGGACAGGGGATGGGAGAGACCCAGTACTTC.

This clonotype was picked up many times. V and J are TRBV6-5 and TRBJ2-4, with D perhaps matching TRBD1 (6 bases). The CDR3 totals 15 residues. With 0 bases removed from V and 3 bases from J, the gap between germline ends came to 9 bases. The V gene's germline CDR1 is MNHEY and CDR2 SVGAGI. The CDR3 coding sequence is TGTGCCAGCAGTTACTCGACCAGGGGCAAAAACATTCAGTACTTC. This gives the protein CASSYSTRGKNIQYF.

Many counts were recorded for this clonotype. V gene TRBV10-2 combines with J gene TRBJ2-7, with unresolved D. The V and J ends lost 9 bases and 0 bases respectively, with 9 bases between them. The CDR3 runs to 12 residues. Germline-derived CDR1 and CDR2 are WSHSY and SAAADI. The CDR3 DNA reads TGCGCCAGTTATTCAAGCTCCTACGAGCAGTACTTC. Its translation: CASYSSSYEQYF.

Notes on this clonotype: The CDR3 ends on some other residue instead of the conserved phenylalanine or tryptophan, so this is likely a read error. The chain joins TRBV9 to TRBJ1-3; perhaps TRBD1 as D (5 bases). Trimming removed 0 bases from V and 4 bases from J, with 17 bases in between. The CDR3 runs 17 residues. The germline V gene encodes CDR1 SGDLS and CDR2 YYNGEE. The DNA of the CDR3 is TGTGCCAGCAGCGTAGTTGGAGGTGGGACGGTAGGAAACACCATATATCTT. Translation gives CASSVVGGGTVGNTIYL.

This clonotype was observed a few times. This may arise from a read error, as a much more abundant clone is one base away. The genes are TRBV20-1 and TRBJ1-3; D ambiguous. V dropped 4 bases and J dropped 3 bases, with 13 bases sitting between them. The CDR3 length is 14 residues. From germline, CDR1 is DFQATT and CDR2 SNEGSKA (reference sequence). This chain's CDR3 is CSAIQRAVGNTIYF. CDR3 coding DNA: TGCAGTGCTATACAGAGGGCTGTTGGAAACACCATATATTTT.

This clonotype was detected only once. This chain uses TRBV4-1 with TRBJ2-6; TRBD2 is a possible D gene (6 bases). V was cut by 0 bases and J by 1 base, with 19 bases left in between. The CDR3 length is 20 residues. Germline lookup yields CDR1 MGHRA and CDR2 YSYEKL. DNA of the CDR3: TGCGCCAGCAGCCAAGACCCCCCCGGCGGGGCCATATCTGGGGCCAACGTCCTGACTTTC. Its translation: CASSQDPPGGAISGANVLTF.

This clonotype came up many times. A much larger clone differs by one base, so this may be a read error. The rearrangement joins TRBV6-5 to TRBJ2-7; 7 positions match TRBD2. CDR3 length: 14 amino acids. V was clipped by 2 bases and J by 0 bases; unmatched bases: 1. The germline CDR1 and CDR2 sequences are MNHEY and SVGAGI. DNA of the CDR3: TGTGCCAGCAGTTACGGGGAGGGCTCCTACGAGCAGTACTTC. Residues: CASSYGEGSYEQYF.

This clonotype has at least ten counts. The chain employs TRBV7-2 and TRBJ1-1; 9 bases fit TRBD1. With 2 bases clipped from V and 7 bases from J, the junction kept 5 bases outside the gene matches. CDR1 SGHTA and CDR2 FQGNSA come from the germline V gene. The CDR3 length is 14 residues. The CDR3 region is CASSLYTGGGEAFF. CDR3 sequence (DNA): TGTGCCAGCAGCTTATATACAGGGGGCGGTGAAGCTTTCTTT.

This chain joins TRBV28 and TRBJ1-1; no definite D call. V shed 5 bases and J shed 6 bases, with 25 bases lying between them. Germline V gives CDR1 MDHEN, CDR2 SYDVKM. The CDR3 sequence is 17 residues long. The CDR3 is CASSRFRLGMATSEAFF. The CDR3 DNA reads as TGTGCCAGCAGTCGTTTTAGGCTAGGGATGGCAACATCTGAAGCTTTCTTT.

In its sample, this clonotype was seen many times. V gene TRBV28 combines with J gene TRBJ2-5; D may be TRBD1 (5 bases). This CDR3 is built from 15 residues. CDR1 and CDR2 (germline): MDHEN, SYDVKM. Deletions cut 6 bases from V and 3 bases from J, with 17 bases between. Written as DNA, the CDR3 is TGTGCCAGCAGCAAAGCGAGACAGCAGAAAGAGACCCAGTACTTC. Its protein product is CASSKARQQKETQYF.

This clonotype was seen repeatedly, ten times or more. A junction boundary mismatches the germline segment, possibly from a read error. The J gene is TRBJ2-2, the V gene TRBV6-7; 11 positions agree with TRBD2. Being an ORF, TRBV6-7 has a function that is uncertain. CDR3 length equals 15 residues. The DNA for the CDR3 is TGCGGGAAGACTAGCGGGATGGGGCGCACCGGGGAGCTGTTTTTT. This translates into CGKTSGMGRTGELFF.

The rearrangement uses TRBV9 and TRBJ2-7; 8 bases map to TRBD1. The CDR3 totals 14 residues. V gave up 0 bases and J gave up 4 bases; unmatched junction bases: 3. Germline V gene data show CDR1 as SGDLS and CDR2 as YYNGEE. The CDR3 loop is CASSVGQGAYEQYF. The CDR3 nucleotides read TGTGCCAGCAGCGTAGGGCAGGGGGCTTACGAGCAGTACTTC.

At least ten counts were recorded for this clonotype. CDR3 loop: CASSLTGEGQPQHF. CDR3 coding DNA: TGTGCCAGCAGCCTCACAGGGGAGGGTCAGCCCCAGCATTTT. The gene calls are TRBV7-9 and TRBJ1-5; 7 nucleotides agree with TRBD1. Germline trimming cut 5 bases from V and 6 bases from J; bases unmatched to any gene: 7. Germline CDR1 and CDR2: SEHNR and FQNEAQ (reference sequence). CDR3 size: 14 residues.

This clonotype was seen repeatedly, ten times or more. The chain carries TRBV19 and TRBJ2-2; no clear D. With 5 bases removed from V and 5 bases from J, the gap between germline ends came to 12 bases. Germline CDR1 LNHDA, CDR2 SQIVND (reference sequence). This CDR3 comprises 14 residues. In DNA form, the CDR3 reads TGTGCCAGTAGTGAGTGGGAAGGGACCGGGGAGCTGTTTTTT. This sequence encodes CASSEWEGTGELFF.